The 8 T cell receptor beta chains reported below all come from one sample, sequenced in a study of blood T cell repertoires in COVID-19. Data came from immunoSEQ multiplex PCR; TCRdb stores just in-frame clones and leaves some out. In the table there are fewer than 150,000 clones, 77% of which are singletons. The material sequenced was peripheral blood. These receptors were obtained from an elderly man with acute or convalescent COVID-19.

In the case of this clone: Distinct nucleotide sequences in the sample also encode this CDR3. V and J are TRBV5-6 and TRBJ2-2; D not certain. The CDR3 is made up of 14 amino acids. Trimming took 0 bases from V and 3 from J, leaving 6 bases between them. CDR1 is SGHDT and CDR2 is YYEEEE in the germline V gene. The CDR3 sequence is CASSLGQYTGELFF. In nucleotides, the CDR3 is TGTGCCAGCAGCTTGGGGCAGTACACCGGGGAGCTGTTTTTT.

The table lists this clone with a few counts. The chain couples TRBV6-5 to TRBJ1-2; 8 bases match TRBD1. Germline lookup yields CDR1 MNHEY and CDR2 SVGAGI. The CDR3 spans 14 residues. V dropped 8 bases and J dropped 6; count of bases not matched to a gene: 11. The CDR3 sequence: CASQKTGALHGYTF. In nucleotides, the CDR3 is TGTGCCAGCCAAAAGACAGGGGCTTTACATGGCTACACCTTC.

This clone was found once. The V gene is TRBV28, the J gene TRBJ2-7, with D possibly being TRBD1 (7 bases). The germline V gene encodes CDR1 MDHEN and CDR2 SYDVKM. This CDR3 is 15 amino acids long. The V and J ends lost 8 bases and 4 bases respectively, with 21 bases between them. CDR3 in amino acids: CASRKRYRGLYEQYF. The CDR3 coding sequence is TGTGCCAGCCGAAAGCGCTACAGGGGACTGTACGAGCAGTACTTC.

This chain connects TRBV25-1 to TRBJ2-1; D gene uncertain. The CDR3 spans 14 residues. Trimming stripped 6 bases from V and 4 bases from J, with 13 bases between. Germline V lookup: CDR1 MGHDK, CDR2 SYGVNS. CDR3 region: CASRQSGIYNEQFF. CDR3 nucleotide sequence: TGTGCCAGCAGACAATCGGGTATTTACAATGAGCAGTTCTTC.

This clone was seen just once. The chain recombines TRBV10-3 with TRBJ2-7; D uncertain. CDR3 size: 15 residues. Trimming took 0 bases from V and 4 from J, leaving 13 bases between them. The germline V gene encodes CDR1 ENHRY and CDR2 SYGVKD. CDR3 protein: CAISESTVGSYEQYF. CDR3 nucleotide sequence: TGTGCCATCAGTGAGTCTACAGTCGGTTCATACGAGCAGTACTTC.

The chain carries TRBV6-5 and TRBJ1-5; D may be TRBD1 (6 bases). This CDR3 contains 12 residues. V lost 6 bases, J lost 4 bases, and 7 bases lay in between. Germline V CDR1 and CDR2: MNHEY, SVGAGI. In nucleotides, the CDR3 is TGTGCCAGCAGGACAGGTAATCAGCCCCAGCATTTT. It translates to CASRTGNQPQHF.

This chain connects TRBV28 to TRBJ2-1; tentatively, D is TRBD2 (6 bases). From germline, CDR1 is MDHEN and CDR2 SYDVKM. The CDR3 sequence is 15 residues long. The V and J ends lost 6 bases and 10 bases respectively, with 22 bases between them. The CDR3 spells CASSSTSRGRSEQFF. In DNA, the CDR3 is TGTGCCAGCAGCTCAACTAGTCGGGGGAGGTCGGAGCAGTTCTTC. The full variable domain, in which reference TRBV28 and TRBJ2-1 provide the parts outside the CDR3, is DVKVTQSSRYLVKRTGEKVFLECVQDMDHENMFWYRQDPGLGLRLIYFSYDVKMKEKGDIPEGYSVSREKKERFSLILESASTNQTSMYLCASSSTSRGRSEQFFGPGTRLTVL.

J is TRBJ2-7 and V is TRBV7-9; 8 bases map to TRBD2. The germline gives CDR1 SEHNR, CDR2 FQNEAQ (reference sequence). The length of the CDR3 is 14 residues. The junction had 11 bases not matched to a gene; V was cut back by 7 bases and J by 6 bases. CDR3 residues: CASTLGGADGEQYF. CDR3 DNA: TGTGCCAGCACCCTCGGGGGGGCGGACGGCGAGCAGTACTTC.